This T cell receptor beta chain was captured by sequencing in a study of T cell repertoires in aging, cancer and after chemotherapy. TRB rearrangements spanning V, D and J were amplified using mixed TRB-A/B primers. TCRdb called the multiplex PCR reads again in MiXCR, with one record for every CDR3 protein. The sample contains more than 8,500 distinct CDR3 sequences, about two fifths of which appear only once. Amplification of TCR beta used genomic DNA extracted from peripheral blood. This clonotype was picked up a small number of times. The V and J ends lost 2 bases and 4 bases respectively, with 9 bases between them. This CDR3 has 13 residues. Germline V CDR1 and CDR2: MNHEY, SVGAGI.

Sequencing was performed on blood. The TCR sequence derives from a human donor in good health. V gene TRBV6-5 combines with J gene TRBJ2-7, with D maybe TRBD1 (7 bases). This CDR3 reads CASSYQGGYEQYF. The CDR3 nucleotides read TGTGCCAGCAGTTACCAGGGGGGTTACGAGCAGTACTTC.